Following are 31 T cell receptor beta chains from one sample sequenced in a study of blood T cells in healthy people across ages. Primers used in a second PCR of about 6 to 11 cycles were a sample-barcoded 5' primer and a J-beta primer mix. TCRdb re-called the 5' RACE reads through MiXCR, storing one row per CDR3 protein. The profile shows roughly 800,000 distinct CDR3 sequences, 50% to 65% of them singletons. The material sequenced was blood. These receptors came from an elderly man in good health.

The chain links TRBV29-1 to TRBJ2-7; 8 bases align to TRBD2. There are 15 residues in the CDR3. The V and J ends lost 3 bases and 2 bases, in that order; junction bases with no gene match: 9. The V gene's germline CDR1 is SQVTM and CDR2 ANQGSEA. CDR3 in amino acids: CSVDSAGGQTYEQYF. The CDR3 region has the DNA TGCAGCGTTGATTCTGCGGGAGGCCAGACCTACGAGCAGTACTTC.

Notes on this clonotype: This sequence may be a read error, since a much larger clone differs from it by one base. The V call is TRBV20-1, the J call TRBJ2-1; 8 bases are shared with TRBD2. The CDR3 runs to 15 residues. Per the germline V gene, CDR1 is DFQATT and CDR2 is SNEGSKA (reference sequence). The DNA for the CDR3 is TGCAGTGTTAGACTAGCGAGCCTCCCCTACAATGAGCAGTTCTTC. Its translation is CSVRLASLPYNEQFF.

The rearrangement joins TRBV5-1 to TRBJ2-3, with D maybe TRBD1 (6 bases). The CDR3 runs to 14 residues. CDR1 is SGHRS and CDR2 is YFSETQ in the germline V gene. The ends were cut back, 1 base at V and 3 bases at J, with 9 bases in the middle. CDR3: CASSLLRGTDTQYF. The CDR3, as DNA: TGCGCCAGCAGCTTGTTGAGGGGGACAGATACGCAGTATTTT.

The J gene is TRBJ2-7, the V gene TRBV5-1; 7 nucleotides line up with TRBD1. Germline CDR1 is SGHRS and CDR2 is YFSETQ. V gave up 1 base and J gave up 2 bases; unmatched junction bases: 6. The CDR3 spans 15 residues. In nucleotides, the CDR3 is TGCGCCAGCAGCTTGCATACAGGGGAACCCTACGAGCAGTACTTC. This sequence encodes CASSLHTGEPYEQYF.

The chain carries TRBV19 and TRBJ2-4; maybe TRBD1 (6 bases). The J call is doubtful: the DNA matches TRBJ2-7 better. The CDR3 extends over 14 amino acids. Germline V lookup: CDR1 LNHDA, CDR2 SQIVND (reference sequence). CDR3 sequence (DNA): TGTGCCACTAGATCAAGGACAGTAGCCTACGAGCAGTACTTC. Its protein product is CATRSRTVAYEQYF.

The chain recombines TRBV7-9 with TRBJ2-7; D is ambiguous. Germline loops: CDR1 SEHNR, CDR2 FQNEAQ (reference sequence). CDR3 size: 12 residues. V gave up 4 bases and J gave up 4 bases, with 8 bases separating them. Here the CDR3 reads CASSSSNYEQYF. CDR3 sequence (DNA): TGTGCCAGCAGCTCCTCCAATTACGAGCAGTACTTC.

CDR3 bases: TGTGCCAGCACCCCGGACAGGAAGACCCAAAAACTGTTTTTT. This encodes CASTPDRKTQKLFF. V and J are TRBV28 and TRBJ1-4, with 7 bases lining up with TRBD1. The CDR3 is 14 residues long. Germline V gene sequence: CDR1 MDHEN, CDR2 SYDVKM. V dropped 7 bases and J dropped 9; count of bases not matched to a gene: 11.

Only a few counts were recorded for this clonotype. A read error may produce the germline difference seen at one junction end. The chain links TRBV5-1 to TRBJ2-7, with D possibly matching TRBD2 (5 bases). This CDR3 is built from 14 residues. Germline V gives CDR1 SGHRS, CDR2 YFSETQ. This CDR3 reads CASSLDLNSYEQYF. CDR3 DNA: TGCGCCAGCAGTTTGGACTTGAACTCCTACGAGCAGTACTTC. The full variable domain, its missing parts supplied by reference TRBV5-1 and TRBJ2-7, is KAGVTQTPRYLIKTRGQQVTLSCSPISGHRSVSWYQQTPGQGLQFLFEYFSETQRNKGNFPGRFSGRQFSNSRSEMNVSTLELGDSALYLCASSLDLNSYEQYFGPGTRLTVT.

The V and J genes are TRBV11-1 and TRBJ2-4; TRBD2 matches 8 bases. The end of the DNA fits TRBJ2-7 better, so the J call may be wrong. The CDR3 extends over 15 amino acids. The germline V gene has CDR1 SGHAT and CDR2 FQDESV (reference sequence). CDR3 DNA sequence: TGTGCCAGCAGCTTGAGCGACGCGGGAGGTGGCGAGCAGTACTTC. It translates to CASSLSDAGGGEQYF.

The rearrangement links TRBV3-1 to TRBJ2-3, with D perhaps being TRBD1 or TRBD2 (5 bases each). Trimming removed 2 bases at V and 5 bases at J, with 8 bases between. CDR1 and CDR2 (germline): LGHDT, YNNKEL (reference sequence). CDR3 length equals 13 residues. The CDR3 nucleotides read TGTGCCAGCAGCCAAAGGGGAGTAGATACGCAGTATTTT. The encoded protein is CASSQRGVDTQYF.

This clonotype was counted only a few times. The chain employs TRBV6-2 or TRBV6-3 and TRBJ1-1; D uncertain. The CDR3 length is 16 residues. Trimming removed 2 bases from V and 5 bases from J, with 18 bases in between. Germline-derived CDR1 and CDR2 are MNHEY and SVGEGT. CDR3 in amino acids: CASSYVTGRARTEAFF. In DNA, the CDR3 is TGTGCCAGCAGTTACGTGACTGGGCGAGCGAGGACTGAAGCTTTCTTT.

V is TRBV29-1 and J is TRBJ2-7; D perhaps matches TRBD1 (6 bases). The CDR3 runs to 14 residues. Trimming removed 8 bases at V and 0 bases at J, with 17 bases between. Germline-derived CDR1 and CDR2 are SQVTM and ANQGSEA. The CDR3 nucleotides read TGCAGCTATACCACTAGACAGGACTCCTACGAGCAGTACTTC. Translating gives CSYTTRQDSYEQYF.

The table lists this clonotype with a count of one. The chain's CDR3 is CASSTGAPSDTQYF. In DNA form, the CDR3 reads TGTGCCAGCAGCACCGGGGCCCCCTCAGATACGCAGTATTTT. The chain couples TRBV7-3 to TRBJ2-3; either TRBD1 or TRBD2 may fit D (5 bases each). V lost 5 bases to trimming and J lost 4 bases, with 13 bases between them. The CDR3 has 14 residues. In germline, CDR1 is SGHTA, CDR2 FQGTGA. The full variable domain, its missing parts supplied by reference TRBV7-3 and TRBJ2-3, is GAGVSQTPSNKVTEKGKYVELRCDPISGHTALYWYRQSLGQGPEFLIYFQGTGAADDSGLPNDRFFAVRPEGSVSTLKIQRTERGDSAVYLCASSTGAPSDTQYFGPGTRLTVL.

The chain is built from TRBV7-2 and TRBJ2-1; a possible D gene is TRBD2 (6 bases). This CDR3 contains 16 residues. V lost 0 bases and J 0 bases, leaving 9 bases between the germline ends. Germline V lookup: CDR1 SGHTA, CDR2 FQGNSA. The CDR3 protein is CASSLALAPSYNEQFF. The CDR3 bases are TGTGCCAGCAGCTTAGCCCTAGCGCCCTCCTACAATGAGCAGTTCTTC.

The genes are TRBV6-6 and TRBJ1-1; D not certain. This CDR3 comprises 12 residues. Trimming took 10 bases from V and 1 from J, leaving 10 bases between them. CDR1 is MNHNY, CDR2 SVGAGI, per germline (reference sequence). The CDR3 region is CATVDSNTEAFF. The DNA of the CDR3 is TGTGCCACTGTAGATTCGAACACTGAAGCTTTCTTT.

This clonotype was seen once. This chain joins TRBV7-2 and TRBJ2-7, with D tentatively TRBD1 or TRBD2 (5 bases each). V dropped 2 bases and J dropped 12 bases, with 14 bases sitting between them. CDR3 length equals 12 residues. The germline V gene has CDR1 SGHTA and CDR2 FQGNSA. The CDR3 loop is CASSLSPGPGYF. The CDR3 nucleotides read TGTGCCAGCAGCTTAAGCCCGGGACCGGGGTACTTC.

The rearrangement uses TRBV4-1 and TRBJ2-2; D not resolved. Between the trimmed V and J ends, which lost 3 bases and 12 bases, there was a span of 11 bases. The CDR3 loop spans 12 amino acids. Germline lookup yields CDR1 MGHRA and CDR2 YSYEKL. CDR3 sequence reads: CASSHLLDKLFF. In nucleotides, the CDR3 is TGCGCCAGCAGCCACCTACTTGATAAGCTGTTTTTT.

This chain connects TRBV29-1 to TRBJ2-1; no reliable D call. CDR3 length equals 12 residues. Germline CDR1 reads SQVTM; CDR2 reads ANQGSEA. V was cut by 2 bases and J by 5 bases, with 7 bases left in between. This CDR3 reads CSVEYGNNEQFF. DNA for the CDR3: TGCAGCGTTGAATACGGCAACAATGAGCAGTTCTTC.

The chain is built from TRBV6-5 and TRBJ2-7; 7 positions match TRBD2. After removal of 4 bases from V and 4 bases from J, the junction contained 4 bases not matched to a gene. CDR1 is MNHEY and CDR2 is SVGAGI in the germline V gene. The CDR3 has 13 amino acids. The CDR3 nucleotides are TGTGCCAGCAGTTGGAGCGGGACGTACGAGCAGTACTTC. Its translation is CASSWSGTYEQYF.

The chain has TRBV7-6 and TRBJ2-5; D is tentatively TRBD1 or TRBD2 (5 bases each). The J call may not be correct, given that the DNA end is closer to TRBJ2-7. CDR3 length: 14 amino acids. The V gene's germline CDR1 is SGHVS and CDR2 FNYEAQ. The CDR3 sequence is CASSLGQGRDEQYF. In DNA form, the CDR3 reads TGTGCCAGCAGCTTAGGTCAGGGACGGGACGAGCAGTACTTC.

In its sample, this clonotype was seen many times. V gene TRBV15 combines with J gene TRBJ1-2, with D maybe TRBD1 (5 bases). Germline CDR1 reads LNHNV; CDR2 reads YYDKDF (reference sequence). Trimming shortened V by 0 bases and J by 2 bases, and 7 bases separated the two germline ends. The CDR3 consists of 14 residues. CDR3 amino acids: CATSRDAGNYGYTF. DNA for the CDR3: TGTGCCACCAGCAGAGATGCAGGGAACTATGGCTACACCTTC.

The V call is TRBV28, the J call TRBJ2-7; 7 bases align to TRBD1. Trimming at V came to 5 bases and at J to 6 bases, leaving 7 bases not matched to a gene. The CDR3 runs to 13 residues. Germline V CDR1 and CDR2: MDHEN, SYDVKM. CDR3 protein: CASSRAGGSEQYF. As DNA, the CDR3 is TGTGCCAGCAGTCGCGCAGGGGGTAGCGAGCAGTACTTC.

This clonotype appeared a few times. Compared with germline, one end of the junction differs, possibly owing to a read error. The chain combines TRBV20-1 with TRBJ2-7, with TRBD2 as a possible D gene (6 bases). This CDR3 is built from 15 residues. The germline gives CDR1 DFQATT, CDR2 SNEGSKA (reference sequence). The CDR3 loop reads CSARDLGRGRDEQYF. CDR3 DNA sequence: TGTAGTGCTAGAGATCTCGGGAGAGGAAGGGACGAGCAGTACTTC.

CDR3 bases: TGTGCCAGCAGTGAGATGAGAGCCAAAAACATTCAGTACTTC. Its protein is CASSEMRAKNIQYF. This chain connects TRBV6-1 to TRBJ2-4; D unclear. Trimming left V 3 bases short and J 0 bases short, with 6 bases between. Germline values: CDR1 MNHNS, CDR2 SASEGT. This CDR3 has 14 amino acids.

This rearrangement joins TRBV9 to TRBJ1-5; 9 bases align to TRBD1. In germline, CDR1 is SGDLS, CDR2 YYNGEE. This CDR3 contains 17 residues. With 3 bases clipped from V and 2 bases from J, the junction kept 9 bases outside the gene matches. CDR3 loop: CASSEDRGKMGNQPQHF. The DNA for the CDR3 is TGTGCCAGCAGCGAAGACAGGGGGAAGATGGGCAATCAGCCCCAGCATTTT.

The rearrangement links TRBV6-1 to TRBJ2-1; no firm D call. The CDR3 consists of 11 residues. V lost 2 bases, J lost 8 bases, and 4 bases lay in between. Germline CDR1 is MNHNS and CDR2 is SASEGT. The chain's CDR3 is CASSEIYEQFF. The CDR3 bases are TGTGCCAGCAGTGAAATTTATGAGCAGTTCTTC.

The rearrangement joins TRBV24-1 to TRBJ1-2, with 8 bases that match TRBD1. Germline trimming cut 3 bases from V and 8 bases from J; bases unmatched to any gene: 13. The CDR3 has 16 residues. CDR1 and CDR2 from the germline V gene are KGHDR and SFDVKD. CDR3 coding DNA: TGTGCCACCAGTGATACCGACAGGGGTTACCCCTCCGGCTACACCTTC. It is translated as CATSDTDRGYPSGYTF.

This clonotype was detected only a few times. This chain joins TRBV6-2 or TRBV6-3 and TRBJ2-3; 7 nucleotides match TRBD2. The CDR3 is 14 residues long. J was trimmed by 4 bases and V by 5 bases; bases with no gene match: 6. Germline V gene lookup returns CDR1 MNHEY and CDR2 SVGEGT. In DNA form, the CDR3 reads TGTGCCAGCAGTGCCACTAGCGCGGCAGATACGCAGTATTTT. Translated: CASSATSAADTQYF.

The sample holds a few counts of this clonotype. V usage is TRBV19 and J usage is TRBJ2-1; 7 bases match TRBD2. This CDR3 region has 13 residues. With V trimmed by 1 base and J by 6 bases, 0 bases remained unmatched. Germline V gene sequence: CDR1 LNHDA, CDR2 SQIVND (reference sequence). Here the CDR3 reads CASSIGLANEQFF. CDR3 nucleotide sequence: TGTGCCAGTAGTATAGGACTAGCCAATGAGCAGTTCTTC.

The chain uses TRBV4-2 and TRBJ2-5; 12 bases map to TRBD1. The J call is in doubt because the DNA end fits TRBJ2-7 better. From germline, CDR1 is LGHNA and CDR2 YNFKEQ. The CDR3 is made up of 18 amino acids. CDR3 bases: TGTGCCAGCAGCCAAGCTGGGCTCACGGGACAGGGGGCGCGCGAGCAGTACTTC. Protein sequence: CASSQAGLTGQGAREQYF.

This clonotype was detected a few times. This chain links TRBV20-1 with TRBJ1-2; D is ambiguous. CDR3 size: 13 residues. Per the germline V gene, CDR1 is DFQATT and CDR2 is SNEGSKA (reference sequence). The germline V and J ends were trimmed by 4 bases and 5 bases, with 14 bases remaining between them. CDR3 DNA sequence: TGCAGTGCTACCAGTGTTGTAGGATATGGCTACACCTTC. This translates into CSATSVVGYGYTF.